What follows are 18 T cell receptor beta chains derived from one specimen sequenced in a study of T-cell memory formation after mild COVID-19. TCRdb recomputed calls from the 5' RACE reads with MiXCR, one row per CDR3 protein. Here the sample spans over 150,000 distinct CDR3 sequences, about 18% being singletons. The sequenced material came from PBMCs or a T cell subset sorted from them (not recorded which). Source of these receptors: a man aged 18 to 35 who had mild COVID-19 (a few samples of this study predate the infection). Cell type and time point are not known.

This clonotype was seen at least ten times. The gene calls are TRBV11-2 and TRBJ2-7, with D perhaps matching TRBD2 (5 bases). Germline CDR1 SGHAT, CDR2 FQNNGV. This CDR3 has 16 amino acids. The V and J ends lost 0 bases and 3 bases respectively, with 15 bases between them. The CDR3 protein is CASSLDRAGLNYEQYF. As DNA, the CDR3 is TGTGCCAGCAGCTTAGATCGGGCAGGACTTAACTACGAGCAGTACTTC.

This clonotype came up a few times. The V gene is TRBV29-1, the J gene TRBJ2-5, with no clear D. Trimming cost V 7 bases and J 5 bases, with 20 bases left between them. Germline V gene lookup returns CDR1 SQVTM and CDR2 ANQGSEA. The CDR3 has 14 amino acids. The CDR3, as DNA: TGCAGCGGACGCAAAACCTCCGTCGGGGAGACCCAGTACTTC. This translates into CSGRKTSVGETQYF.

The V gene is TRBV4-2, the J gene TRBJ2-7, with 7 bases fitting TRBD1. The CDR3 is made up of 16 amino acids. After removal of 4 bases from V and 0 bases from J, the junction contained 9 bases not matched to a gene. Germline-derived CDR1 and CDR2 are LGHNA and YNFKEQ. The CDR3 bases are TGTGCCAGCAGCCGGACAGGTTCCAGGGGCTCCTACGAGCAGTACTTC. This gives the protein CASSRTGSRGSYEQYF.

The CDR3 loop reads CASSSAGLAGVEQFF. As DNA, the CDR3 is TGTGCCAGCAGCTCAGCGGGACTAGCGGGGGTCGAGCAGTTCTTC. J is TRBJ2-1 and V is TRBV7-2, with 14 bases matching TRBD2. The junction had 6 bases not matched to a gene; V was cut back by 4 bases and J by 10 bases. This CDR3 contains 15 residues. In germline, CDR1 is SGHTA, CDR2 FQGNSA.

This clonotype has more than one count but fewer than ten. The V gene is TRBV7-6, the J gene TRBJ2-2; the D gene is possibly TRBD1 (5 bases). The CDR3 consists of 17 residues. With 4 bases removed from V and 11 bases from J, the gap between germline ends came to 26 bases. Germline V gene sequence: CDR1 SGHVS, CDR2 FNYEAQ. The CDR3 nucleotides are TGTGCCAGCAGCTCCAGAAGGCCAGGGCAGCGCTTTGGAGAGCTGTTTTTT. The encoded protein is CASSSRRPGQRFGELFF.

J is TRBJ1-6 and V is TRBV3-1; D gene uncertain. The V and J ends lost 5 bases and 0 bases respectively, with 14 bases between them. Germline assignment: CDR1 LGHDT and CDR2 YNNKEL (reference sequence). This CDR3 region has 17 residues. CDR3 DNA sequence: TGTGCCAGCAGCTCCAGGAGTGTGAGCTCCTATAATTCACCCCTCCACTTT. Translated, it gives CASSSRSVSSYNSPLHF.

The genes are TRBV5-1 and TRBJ2-2; D remains ambiguous. Between the trimmed V and J ends, which lost 4 bases and 0 bases, there was a span of 13 bases. CDR3 length: 16 amino acids. The germline CDR1 and CDR2 sequences are SGHRS and YFSETQ. CDR3 sequence reads: CASSKDHPANTGELFF. The CDR3 DNA is TGCGCCAGCAGCAAGGACCACCCTGCGAACACCGGGGAGCTGTTTTTT.

This chain links TRBV7-9 with TRBJ1-4, with 8 bases aligning to TRBD1. The V gene end was trimmed by 4 bases and the J gene end by 4 bases; junction bases not matched to a gene: 5. Germline loops: CDR1 SEHNR, CDR2 FQNEAQ (reference sequence). The CDR3 is 15 residues long. CDR3 amino acids: CASSSQGAGNEKLFF. The CDR3 nucleotides read TGTGCCAGCAGCTCGCAGGGGGCGGGTAATGAAAAACTGTTTTTT.

This clonotype was observed a handful of times. The CDR3 sequence: CASSQPDRGKMRAFF. The CDR3 coding sequence is TGTGCCAGCAGCCAACCGGACAGGGGAAAAATGAGAGCTTTCTTT. This chain uses TRBV4-2 with TRBJ1-1, with 9 bases identical to TRBD1. The CDR3 consists of 15 residues. In germline, CDR1 is LGHNA, CDR2 YNFKEQ. J lost 10 bases, V lost 2 bases, and 11 bases had no gene match.

The chain joins TRBV20-1 to TRBJ2-1; 12 nucleotides match TRBD2. The CDR3 totals 15 residues. V lost 5 bases, J lost 8 bases, and 10 bases stayed unmatched. Germline values: CDR1 DFQATT, CDR2 SNEGSKA (reference sequence). The CDR3 loop reads CSASLRLAGGDEQFF. CDR3 nucleotides: TGCAGTGCTTCCCTCCGGCTAGCGGGGGGGGATGAGCAGTTCTTC.

This clonotype has more than one count but fewer than ten. The V and J genes are TRBV24-1 and TRBJ2-2; a weak D match, TRBD2 (5 bases). Per germline, CDR1 KGHDR and CDR2 SFDVKD. Trimming stripped 1 base from V and 7 bases from J, with 9 bases between. The CDR3 contains 14 residues. In DNA, the CDR3 is TGTGCCACCAGTGATTTTAAGGGAGACGGGGAGCTGTTTTTT. As protein: CATSDFKGDGELFF.

This clonotype was found a few times. The V gene is TRBV7-2, the J gene TRBJ1-2; TRBD1 aligns across 7 bases. The ends lost 5 bases at V and 4 bases at J; junction bases unmatched: 4. CDR3 length equals 13 residues. CDR1 is SGHTA, CDR2 FQGNSA, per germline. For the CDR3, the DNA is TGTGCCAGCAGCCTGGGACAGTTCTATGGCTACACCTTC. This sequence encodes CASSLGQFYGYTF.

The chain employs TRBV6-1 and TRBJ1-6; 11 nucleotides match TRBD1. Germline CDR1 is MNHNS and CDR2 is SASEGT. The trim removed 7 bases at V and 6 bases at J, leaving 8 bases unmatched. CDR3 length equals 16 residues. In DNA form, the CDR3 reads TGTGCCAGCATCTCGGGACAGGGGGTCGGTAATTCACCCCTCCACTTT. Encoded protein: CASISGQGVGNSPLHF.

The chain has TRBV21-1 and TRBJ1-1; the table's D call, TRBD1, has no DNA check behind it. TRBV21-1 is listed as a pseudogene. This CDR3 has 14 amino acids. The CDR3: CASKSGAKNTEAFF. CDR3 DNA sequence: TGTGCCAGCAAGTCGGGGGCTAAGAACACTGAAGCTTTCTTT.

This clonotype has at least ten counts. V gene TRBV29-1 combines with J gene TRBJ1-3; TRBD1 matches at 8 bases. This CDR3 is 16 amino acids long. Looked up from germline, CDR1 is SQVTM and CDR2 is ANQGSEA. Unmatched junction bases numbered 10, after V lost 4 bases and J lost 2 bases. CDR3 loop: CSVASRGLGAGNTIYF. CDR3 coding DNA: TGCAGCGTTGCCAGCAGGGGGCTTGGCGCTGGAAACACCATATATTTT.

The V gene is TRBV20-1, the J gene TRBJ2-3, with TRBD1 matching over 8 bases. The CDR3 is 14 residues long. From germline, CDR1 is DFQATT and CDR2 SNEGSKA (reference sequence). V shed 2 bases, J shed 6 bases, and the junction held 7 bases outside the gene matches. The CDR3 loop is CSARPGTGVDTQYF. The DNA for the CDR3 is TGCAGTGCTAGACCGGGGACAGGCGTGGATACGCAGTATTTT.

This clonotype was detected a few times. This chain uses TRBV6-5 with TRBJ2-7, with 7 bases lining up with TRBD2. Germline V gene data show CDR1 as MNHEY and CDR2 as SVGAGI. This CDR3 spans 15 amino acids. V shed 5 bases and J 5 bases; nucleotides not matched to a gene: 12. CDR3 residues: CASSPSGTTTNEQYF. CDR3 bases: TGTGCCAGCAGTCCATCCGGGACTACCACCAACGAGCAGTACTTC.

Only a few counts were recorded for this clonotype. This chain joins TRBV6-2 or TRBV6-3 and TRBJ2-1; D is uncertain. V lost 8 bases, J lost 7 bases, and 15 bases lay in between. Germline assignment: CDR1 MNHEY and CDR2 SVGEGT. The CDR3 runs to 13 residues. The DNA for the CDR3 is TGTGCCAGCGGGCAGGCGACCTCAAATGAGCAGTTCTTC. Protein: CASGQATSNEQFF.